Listed below are T cell receptor beta chains from one sample, sequenced in a study of technical replicates of blood from several donors. Method: immunoSEQ multiplex PCR; TCRdb's copy keeps in-frame clones and lacks some. The data show nearly 80,000 clones, with around 94% seen just once and 0.35% to 0.45% held by the top ten. Sequencing was performed on T cells isolated from PBMCs. These receptors were obtained from a human donor in good health. The CDR3 runs from the conserved cysteine through the conserved F or W. Each record gives: D gene, V gene, clone size, J gene, CDR3 protein. A D gene is named only where the DNA matches it firmly. Only part of the rows carry a size: once, few, many, or a class if the clone is expanded.

d_gene: .; v_gene: TRBV28; abundance: .; j_gene: TRBJ1-1; CDR3aa: CASAAVMNTEAFF
d_gene: .; v_gene: TRBV27; abundance: .; j_gene: TRBJ1-1; CDR3aa: CASSLPEVGTEAFF
d_gene: .; v_gene: TRBV28; abundance: .; j_gene: TRBJ1-1; CDR3aa: CASSLPVGGLGTEAFF
d_gene: TRBD2; v_gene: TRBV7-2; abundance: once; j_gene: TRBJ2-1; CDR3aa: CASSPSSGRSNEQFF
d_gene: .; v_gene: TRBV20-1; abundance: .; j_gene: TRBJ1-1; CDR3aa: CSGGLTEAFF
d_gene: TRBD2; v_gene: TRBV28; abundance: once; j_gene: TRBJ2-3; CDR3aa: CASSLDLPGLAGVETDTQYF
d_gene: TRBD2; v_gene: TRBV4-3; abundance: .; j_gene: TRBJ2-3; CDR3aa: CASSQGLAGSTDTQYF
d_gene: .; v_gene: TRBV6-4; abundance: .; j_gene: TRBJ1-5; CDR3aa: CASGEQPQHF
d_gene: TRBD1; v_gene: TRBV5-8; abundance: .; j_gene: TRBJ1-2; CDR3aa: CASSSDRINYGYTF
d_gene: .; v_gene: TRBV11-1; abundance: .; j_gene: TRBJ1-1; CDR3aa: CASSLDRDGAFF
d_gene: .; v_gene: TRBV4-2; abundance: .; j_gene: TRBJ2-5; CDR3aa: CASSQDLARETQYF
d_gene: .; v_gene: TRBV7-8; abundance: once; j_gene: TRBJ2-1; CDR3aa: CASSLERLSSYNEQFF
d_gene: .; v_gene: TRBV9; abundance: few; j_gene: TRBJ1-1; CDR3aa: CASSEGQNTEAFF
d_gene: TRBD1; v_gene: TRBV27; abundance: .; j_gene: TRBJ2-3; CDR3aa: CASSLEGTGEIDTQYF
d_gene: TRBD1; v_gene: TRBV2; abundance: .; j_gene: TRBJ1-1; CDR3aa: CASSGTGPEAFF
d_gene: TRBD1; v_gene: TRBV9; abundance: .; j_gene: TRBJ1-3; CDR3aa: CASSPQGTKPSSGNTIYF
d_gene: .; v_gene: TRBV15; abundance: .; j_gene: TRBJ1-5; CDR3aa: CATSPGFNQPQHF
d_gene: .; v_gene: TRBV7-9; abundance: .; j_gene: TRBJ2-2; CDR3aa: CASSLMAAGELFF
d_gene: .; v_gene: TRBV9; abundance: .; j_gene: TRBJ2-1; CDR3aa: CASSEFGGNEQFF
d_gene: .; v_gene: TRBV7-8; abundance: .; j_gene: TRBJ2-7; CDR3aa: CASSRVVGSSYEQYF
d_gene: .; v_gene: TRBV19; abundance: .; j_gene: TRBJ1-2; CDR3aa: CASIGQRRDSTNYGYTF
d_gene: .; v_gene: TRBV11-2; abundance: .; j_gene: TRBJ2-3; CDR3aa: CASRQGRETSTDTQYF
d_gene: .; v_gene: TRBV9; abundance: .; j_gene: TRBJ2-7; CDR3aa: CASSVAPSGPTYEQYF
d_gene: .; v_gene: TRBV11-3; abundance: .; j_gene: TRBJ2-7; CDR3aa: CASSLNPSGEQYF
d_gene: .; v_gene: TRBV30; abundance: once; j_gene: TRBJ1-1; CDR3aa: CAWSRGEDTEAFF
d_gene: .; v_gene: TRBV27; abundance: .; j_gene: TRBJ2-7; CDR3aa: CATYQSRGSYEQYF
d_gene: TRBD2; v_gene: TRBV6-1; abundance: .; j_gene: TRBJ2-7; CDR3aa: CASSQLAGEDEQYF
d_gene: .; v_gene: TRBV28; abundance: once; j_gene: TRBJ2-7; CDR3aa: CASRPGAAAYEQYF
d_gene: TRBD2; v_gene: TRBV11-1; abundance: .; j_gene: TRBJ2-1; CDR3aa: CASSFREGLWVEQFF
d_gene: .; v_gene: TRBV6-5; abundance: .; j_gene: TRBJ1-5; CDR3aa: CASSTGSWQPQHF